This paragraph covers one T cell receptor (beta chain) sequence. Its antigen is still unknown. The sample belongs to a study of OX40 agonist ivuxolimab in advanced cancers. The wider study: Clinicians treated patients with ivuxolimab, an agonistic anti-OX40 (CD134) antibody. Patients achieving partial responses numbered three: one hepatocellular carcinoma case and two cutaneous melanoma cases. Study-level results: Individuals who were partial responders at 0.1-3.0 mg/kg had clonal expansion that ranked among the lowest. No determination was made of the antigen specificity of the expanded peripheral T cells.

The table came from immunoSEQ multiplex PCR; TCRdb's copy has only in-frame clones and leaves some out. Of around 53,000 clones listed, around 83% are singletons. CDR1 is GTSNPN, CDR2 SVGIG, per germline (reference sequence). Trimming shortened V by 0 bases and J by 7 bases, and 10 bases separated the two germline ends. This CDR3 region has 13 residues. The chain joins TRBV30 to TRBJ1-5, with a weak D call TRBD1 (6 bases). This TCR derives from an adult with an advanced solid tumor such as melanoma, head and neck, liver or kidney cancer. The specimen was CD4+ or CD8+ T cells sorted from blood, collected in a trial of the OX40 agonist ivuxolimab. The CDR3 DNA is TGTGCCTGGAGTGTACAGGGCGACCAGCCCCAGCATTTT. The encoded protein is CAWSVQGDQPQHF.